The 5 T cell receptor beta chains given below trace back to one sample, sequenced in a study of T cells after yellow fever vaccination. Each CDR3 protein gets one entry after TCRdb re-called the 5' RACE reads with MiXCR. The sample yields 150,000 to 200,000 distinct CDR3 sequences, less than 9% seen once. Sequences were derived from CD4+ T cells sorted from PBMCs, sampled roughly 5 days after the first yellow fever vaccination. The receptors were sampled from a man in his late teens or twenties who received the YFV17D yellow fever vaccine.

This clonotype was picked up many times. The gene calls are TRBV6-1 and TRBJ2-3; D is perhaps TRBD2 (6 bases). Deletions cut 7 bases from V and 2 bases from J, with 10 bases between. The CDR3 runs 13 residues. Per germline, CDR1 MNHNS and CDR2 SASEGT. CDR3 residues: CASTRGLTDTQYF. Written as DNA, the CDR3 is TGTGCCAGCACGCGGGGACTCACAGATACGCAGTATTTT.

The rearrangement uses TRBV6-2 or TRBV6-3 and TRBJ1-1; tentative D call: TRBD1 (5 bases). The CDR3 length is 15 residues. The germline V gene has CDR1 MNHEY and CDR2 SVGEGT. V was clipped by 6 bases and J by 7 bases, with 21 bases between them. The CDR3 here is CASSPFPGTGSEAFF. In DNA form, the CDR3 reads TGTGCCAGCAGCCCTTTCCCCGGGACTGGAAGTGAAGCTTTCTTT.

At least ten counts were recorded for this clonotype. In DNA, the CDR3 is TGCAGTGCTAGAGAGTCGAATGGAAACACCATATATTTT. It codes for CSARESNGNTIYF. The V call is TRBV20-1, the J call TRBJ1-3; D is unclear. This CDR3 has 13 amino acids. Germline lookup yields CDR1 DFQATT and CDR2 SNEGSKA (reference sequence). V was trimmed by 0 bases and J by 3 bases, leaving 6 bases between them.

This clonotype has a count of ten or more. This rearrangement joins TRBV6-4 to TRBJ1-2; D is ambiguous. Germline CDR1 reads MRHNA; CDR2 reads SNTAGT. This CDR3 is 11 amino acids long. With 6 bases removed from V and 4 bases from J, the gap between germline ends came to 6 bases. CDR3 sequence reads: CASRGTYGYTF. The CDR3 DNA reads as TGTGCCAGCAGGGGAACCTATGGCTACACCTTC.

This clonotype has a single count. The CDR3 is CASGRTATDTQYF. The CDR3 DNA sequence: TGTGCCAGCGGAAGGACAGCCACAGATACGCAGTATTTT. The V gene is TRBV25-1, the J gene TRBJ2-3; tentatively, D is TRBD1 (6 bases). This CDR3 is 13 amino acids long. V lost 8 bases and J lost 2, with 11 bases in between. The germline V gene encodes CDR1 MGHDK and CDR2 SYGVNS. The variable domain in full, with the rest retrieved from reference TRBV25-1 and TRBJ2-3, is EADIYQTPRYLVIGTGKKITLECSQTMGHDKMYWYQQDPGMELHLIHYSYGVNSTEKGDLSSESTVSRIRTEHFPLTLESARPSHTSQYLCASGRTATDTQYFGPGTRLTVL.